Listed below are T cell receptor beta chains from one sample, sequenced in a study of T cells after yellow fever vaccination. TCRdb used MiXCR to reprocess the 5' RACE reads, holding one entry per CDR3 protein. The data show some 500,000 distinct CDR3 sequences, with about 13% seen just once and roughly an eighth held by the top ten. The input for sequencing was PBMCs, taken on the day of the yellow fever booster vaccination. The receptor set was obtained from a man between 25 and 39 years old who received the YFV17D yellow fever vaccine. Each CDR3 is given with its conserved first and last residue. D genes are given only for firm matches. The size field is filled for only some rows; it gives once, few, many or a size class.

TRBV6-1	-	TRBJ2-1	TRBD1	CASSPRTGWRVEQFF	TGTGCCAGCAGTCCCAGGACAGGGTGGAGGGTTGAGCAGTTCTTC
TRBV5-1	-	TRBJ2-5	-	CASSFTRGQGYQETQYF	TGCGCCAGCAGCTTCACTCGGGGTCAAGGGTACCAAGAGACCCAGTACTTC
TRBV12-3/TRBV12-4	-	TRBJ2-2	-	CASSFLRGGGELFF	TGTGCCAGCAGTTTTCTGAGAGGAGGCGGGGAGCTGTTTTTT
TRBV18	few	TRBJ2-7	-	CASSPLSDGEQYF	TGTGCCAGCTCCCCGCTCTCTGATGGAGAGCAGTACTTC
TRBV5-1	many	TRBJ2-2	-	CASKATNGATGELFF	TGCGCCAGCAAGGCGACCAATGGGGCCACCGGGGAGCTGTTTTTT
TRBV5-6	few	TRBJ1-1	TRBD1	CASSIRKTGITEAFF	TGTGCCAGCAGCATCCGAAAGACAGGGATCACTGAAGCTTTCTTT
TRBV7-9	few	TRBJ1-4	-	CASSSTGGEKLFF	TGTGCCAGCAGCTCCACCGGGGGTGAAAAACTGTTTTTT
TRBV19	few	TRBJ1-5	-	CASSPQVAVSNQPQHF	TGTGCCAGTAGTCCACAGGTGGCAGTTAGCAATCAGCCCCAGCATTTT
TRBV4-3	-	TRBJ2-1	-	CASSLQESYNEQFF	TGCGCCAGCAGCCTCCAGGAAAGTTACAATGAGCAGTTCTTC
TRBV14	many	TRBJ2-3	-	CASSNTHSSSRRTDTQYF	TGTGCCAGCAGCAATACGCACTCGAGCAGCCGGCGCACAGATACGCAGTATTTT
TRBV24-1	-	TRBJ2-3	-	CATSDLGRTDTQYF	TGTGCCACCAGTGATTTGGGTCGCACAGATACGCAGTATTTT
TRBV6-2/TRBV6-3	few	TRBJ2-7	-	CASSEQGAGIYEQYF	TGTGCCAGCAGTGAGCAAGGAGCGGGCATCTACGAGCAGTACTTC
TRBV11-2	-	TRBJ2-2	TRBD2	CASSFSGRGTGELFF	TGTGCCAGCAGCTTTAGCGGGAGGGGAACCGGGGAGCTGTTTTTT
TRBV5-1	-	TRBJ2-1	-	CASSFTLNSYNEQFF	TGCGCCAGCAGCTTCACATTAAACTCCTACAATGAGCAGTTCTTC
TRBV27	few	TRBJ2-1	-	CASMVRAPYNEQFF	TGTGCCAGCATGGTGAGGGCCCCCTACAATGAGCAGTTCTTC
TRBV7-9	-	TRBJ1-1	-	CASSLDPRMNTEAFF	TGTGCCAGCAGCTTAGATCCACGCATGAACACTGAAGCTTTCTTT
TRBV20-1	-	TRBJ2-6	TRBD1	CSARETGGSSGANVLTF	TGCAGTGCTAGAGAGACAGGGGGTTCCTCTGGGGCCAACGTCCTGACTTTC
TRBV12-3/TRBV12-4	few	TRBJ2-2	-	CASGGTANTGELFF	TGTGCCAGCGGCGGGACCGCGAACACCGGGGAGCTGTTTTTT
TRBV25-1	-	TRBJ2-5	TRBD2	CAGTPLAGEGETQYF	TGTGCCGGCACCCCTCTAGCGGGAGAGGGGGAGACCCAGTACTTC
TRBV3-1	few	TRBJ2-1	TRBD1	CASSRWGQAKLGGNEQFF	TGTGCCAGCAGCCGATGGGGACAGGCAAAACTAGGGGGCAATGAGCAGTTCTTC
TRBV5-8	-	TRBJ1-5	TRBD1	CASSFGDRDYQPQHF	TGTGCCAGCAGCTTTGGGGACAGGGATTATCAGCCCCAGCATTTT
TRBV4-3	many	TRBJ2-1	-	CASSPGWVDPRPEIF	TGCGCCAGCAGCCCGGGATGGGTCGATCCCCGCCCCGAGATCTTC
TRBV19	-	TRBJ2-1	TRBD1	CASRLQTGGLNNEQFF	TGTGCCAGTAGACTCCAGACAGGGGGCCTTAACAATGAGCAGTTCTTC
TRBV3-1	few	TRBJ2-7	-	CASSPGGGSEQYF	TGTGCCAGCAGCCCTGGGGGAGGAAGCGAGCAGTACTTC
TRBV5-1	many	TRBJ2-1	-	CASSFSPGTGNEQFF	TGCGCCAGCAGCTTTAGTCCCGGGACTGGGAATGAGCAGTTCTTC
TRBV7-9	-	TRBJ2-1	TRBD2	CASSSSGTWNEQFF	TGTGCCAGCAGCTCTAGCGGGACATGGAATGAGCAGTTCTTC
TRBV29-1	few	TRBJ2-1	-	CSVVGGIGEQFF	TGCAGCGTTGTTGGTGGGATTGGTGAGCAGTTCTTC
TRBV20-1	-	TRBJ2-1	-	CSAGFSRRGDEQFF	TGCAGTGCTGGGTTCAGTAGGCGTGGCGATGAGCAGTTCTTC
TRBV7-6	-	TRBJ2-3	-	CASSLGVSSAARETQYF	TGTGCCAGCAGCTTAGGGGTGTCTAGCGCCGCCCGGGAAACGCAGTATTTT
TRBV5-6	-	TRBJ1-2	-	CASSRREGFVYGYTF	TGTGCCAGCAGCCGCCGGGAGGGTTTCGTCTATGGCTACACCTTC
TRBV7-3	few	TRBJ2-1	-	CASSSGTPYNEQFF	TGTGCCAGCAGTTCCGGGACACCGTACAATGAGCAGTTCTTC
TRBV29-1	-	TRBJ2-1	-	CSVGEFGNEQFF	TGCAGCGTTGGCGAGTTTGGGAATGAGCAGTTCTTC
TRBV7-8	-	TRBJ2-7	-	CASSSRIQETYEQYF	TGTGCCAGCAGCTCCCGGATACAGGAAACCTACGAGCAGTACTTC